A single sample is the source of the 5 T cell receptor beta chains below, sequenced in a study of cytomegalovirus exposure and HLA in healthy donors. PCR primers comprised 60 Vbeta and 13 Jbeta primers. TCRdb keeps only in-frame clones here, not all; method: immunoSEQ multiplex PCR. The table has 150,000 to 180,000 clones, about four fifths seen once. Sequencing was done on a sample of PBMCs. The receptor set was obtained from a man younger than 35 in good health and CMV-seronegative.

The V gene is TRBV5-1, the J gene TRBJ1-5; D is unclear. With 4 bases removed from V and 1 base from J, the gap between germline ends came to 18 bases. CDR1 and CDR2 (germline): SGHRS, YFSETQ. CDR3 size: 17 residues. CDR3 sequence: CASSPAPADFSNQPQHF. CDR3 nucleotide sequence: TGCGCCAGCAGCCCGGCCCCCGCAGACTTCAGCAATCAGCCCCAGCATTTT.

The chain uses TRBV7-3 and TRBJ2-3, with 8 bases that match TRBD1. Germline CDR1 SGHTA, CDR2 FQGTGA. The V and J ends lost 5 bases and 3 bases, in that order; junction bases with no gene match: 7. This CDR3 comprises 15 residues. CDR3 nucleotide sequence: TGTGCCAGCAGCAAGAGGACAGGGATGACAGATACGCAGTATTTT. Protein product: CASSKRTGMTDTQYF.

The J gene is TRBJ1-2, the V gene TRBV5-1; maybe TRBD1 (5 bases). V shed 0 bases and J shed 8 bases, with 11 bases lying between them. Germline V gives CDR1 SGHRS, CDR2 YFSETQ. There are 13 residues in the CDR3. The CDR3 DNA reads as TGCGCCAGCAGCTTGGTCGGGGGGAACGGCTACACCTTC. Amino acids: CASSLVGGNGYTF. Full variable domain (outside the CDR3, taken from reference TRBV5-1 and TRBJ1-2): KAGVTQTPRYLIKTRGQQVTLSCSPISGHRSVSWYQQTPGQGLQFLFEYFSETQRNKGNFPGRFSGRQFSNSRSEMNVSTLELGDSALYLCASSLVGGNGYTFGSGTRLTVV.

The rearrangement uses TRBV5-4 and TRBJ2-2; perhaps TRBD2 as D (5 bases). CDR3 length equals 14 residues. From germline, CDR1 is SGHNT and CDR2 YYREEE (reference sequence). V was trimmed by 4 bases and J by 6 bases, leaving 13 bases between them. The CDR3 reads CASSLDLSAGELFF. The CDR3 DNA reads as TGTGCCAGCAGCCTGGACTTGAGCGCCGGGGAGCTGTTTTTT.

V gene TRBV7-3 combines with J gene TRBJ1-1, with 8 bases fitting TRBD1. Trimming at V came to 5 bases and at J to 6 bases, leaving 5 bases not matched to a gene. This CDR3 contains 13 residues. CDR1 and CDR2 from the germline V gene are SGHTA and FQGTGA. The chain's CDR3 is CASSTDRAAEAFF. The CDR3 DNA is TGTGCCAGCAGCACGGACAGGGCCGCTGAAGCTTTCTTT.